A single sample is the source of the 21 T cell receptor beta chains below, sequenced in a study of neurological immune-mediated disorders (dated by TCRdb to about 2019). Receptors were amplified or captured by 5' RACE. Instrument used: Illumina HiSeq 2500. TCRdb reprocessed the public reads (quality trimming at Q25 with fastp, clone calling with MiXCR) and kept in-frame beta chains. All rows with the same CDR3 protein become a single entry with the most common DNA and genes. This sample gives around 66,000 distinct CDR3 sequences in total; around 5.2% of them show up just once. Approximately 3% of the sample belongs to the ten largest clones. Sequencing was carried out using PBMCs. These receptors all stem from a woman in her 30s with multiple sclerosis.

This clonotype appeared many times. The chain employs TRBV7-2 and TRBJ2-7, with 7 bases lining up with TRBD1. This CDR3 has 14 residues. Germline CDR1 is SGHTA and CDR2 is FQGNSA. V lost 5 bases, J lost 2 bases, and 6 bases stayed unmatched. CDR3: CASSPQTGPYEQYF. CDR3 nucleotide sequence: TGTGCCAGCAGCCCCCAGACAGGGCCCTACGAGCAGTACTTC.

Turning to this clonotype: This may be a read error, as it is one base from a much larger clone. The CDR3 spells CASSSGAENNEQFF. The CDR3 DNA sequence: TGCGCCAGCAGCTCAGGGGCAGAAAACAATGAGCAGTTCTTC. The V and J genes are TRBV5-1 and TRBJ2-1; maybe TRBD1 (6 bases). Germline V gene sequence: CDR1 SGHRS, CDR2 YFSETQ. Trimming removed 3 bases at V and 5 bases at J, with 12 bases between. The CDR3 consists of 14 residues.

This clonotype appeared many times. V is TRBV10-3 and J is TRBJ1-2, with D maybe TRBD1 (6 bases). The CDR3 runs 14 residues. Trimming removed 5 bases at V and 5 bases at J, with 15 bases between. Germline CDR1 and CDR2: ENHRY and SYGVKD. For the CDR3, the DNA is TGTGCCATCAGTCCTGCGACAGGTTTTTATGGCTACACCTTC. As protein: CAISPATGFYGYTF.

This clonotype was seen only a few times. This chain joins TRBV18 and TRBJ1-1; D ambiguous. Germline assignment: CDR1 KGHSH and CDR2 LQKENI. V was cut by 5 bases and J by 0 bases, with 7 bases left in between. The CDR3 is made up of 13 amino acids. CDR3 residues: CASSSSMNTEAFF. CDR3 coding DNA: TGTGCCAGCTCATCATCAATGAACACTGAAGCTTTCTTT.

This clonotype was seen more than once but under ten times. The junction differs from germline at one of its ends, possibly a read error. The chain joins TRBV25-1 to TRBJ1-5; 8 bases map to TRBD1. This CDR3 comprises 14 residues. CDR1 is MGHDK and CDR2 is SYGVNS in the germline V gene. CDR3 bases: TGTGCCAGCCGGGGGACAGGACTCAATCAGCCCCAGAATTTT. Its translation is CASRGTGLNQPQNF.

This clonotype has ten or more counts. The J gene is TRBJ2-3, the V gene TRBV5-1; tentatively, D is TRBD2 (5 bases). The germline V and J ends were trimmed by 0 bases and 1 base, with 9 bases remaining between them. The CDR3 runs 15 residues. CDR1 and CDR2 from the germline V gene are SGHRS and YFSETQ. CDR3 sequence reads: CASSLDGERTDTQYF. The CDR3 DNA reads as TGCGCCAGCAGCTTGGACGGGGAGCGCACAGATACGCAGTATTTT. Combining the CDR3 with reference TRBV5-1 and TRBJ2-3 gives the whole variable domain KAGVTQTPRYLIKTRGQQVTLSCSPISGHRSVSWYQQTPGQGLQFLFEYFSETQRNKGNFPGRFSGRQFSNSRSEMNVSTLELGDSALYLCASSLDGERTDTQYFGPGTRLTVL.

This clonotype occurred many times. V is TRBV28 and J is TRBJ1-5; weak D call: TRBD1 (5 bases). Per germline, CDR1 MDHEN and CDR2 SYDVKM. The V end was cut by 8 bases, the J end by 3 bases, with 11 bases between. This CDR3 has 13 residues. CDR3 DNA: TGTGCCAGCCACCAGGGCCTCAATCAGCCCCAGCATTTT. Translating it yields CASHQGLNQPQHF. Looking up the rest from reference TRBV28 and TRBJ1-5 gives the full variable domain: DVKVTQSSRYLVKRTGEKVFLECVQDMDHENMFWYRQDPGLGLRLIYFSYDVKMKEKGDIPEGYSVSREKKERFSLILESASTNQTSMYLCASHQGLNQPQHFGDGTRLSIL.

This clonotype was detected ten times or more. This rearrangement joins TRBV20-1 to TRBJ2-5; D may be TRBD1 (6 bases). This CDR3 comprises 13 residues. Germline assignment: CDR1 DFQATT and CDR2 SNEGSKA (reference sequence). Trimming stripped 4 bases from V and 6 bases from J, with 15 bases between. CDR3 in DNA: TGCAGTGCTACGGAACAGGGTGGGAAGACCCAGTACTTC. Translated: CSATEQGGKTQYF.

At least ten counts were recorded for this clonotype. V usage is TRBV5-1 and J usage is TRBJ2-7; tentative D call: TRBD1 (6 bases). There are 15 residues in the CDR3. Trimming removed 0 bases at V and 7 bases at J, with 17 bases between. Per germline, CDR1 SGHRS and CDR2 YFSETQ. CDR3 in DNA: TGCGCCAGCAGCTTGGCCGGGACATCCGTTGGGGAGCAGTACTTC. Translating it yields CASSLAGTSVGEQYF.

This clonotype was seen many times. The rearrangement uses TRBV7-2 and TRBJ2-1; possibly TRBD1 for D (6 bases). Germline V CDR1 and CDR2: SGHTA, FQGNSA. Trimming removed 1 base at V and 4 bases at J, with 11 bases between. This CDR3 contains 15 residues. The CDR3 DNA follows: TGTGCCAGCAGCTTAGAGGGTACAGGGTACAATGAGCAGTTCTTC. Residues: CASSLEGTGYNEQFF.

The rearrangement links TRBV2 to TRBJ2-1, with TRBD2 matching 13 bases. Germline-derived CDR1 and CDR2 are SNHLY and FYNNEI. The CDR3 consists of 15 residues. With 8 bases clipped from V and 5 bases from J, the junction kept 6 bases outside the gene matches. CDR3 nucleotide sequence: TGTGCCAGCGACCCGGGACTAGCGGGGAACAATGAGCAGTTCTTC. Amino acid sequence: CASDPGLAGNNEQFF.

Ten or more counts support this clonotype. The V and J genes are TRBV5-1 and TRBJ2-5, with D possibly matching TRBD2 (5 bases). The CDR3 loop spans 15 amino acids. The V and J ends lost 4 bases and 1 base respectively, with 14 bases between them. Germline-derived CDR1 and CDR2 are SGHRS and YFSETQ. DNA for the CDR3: TGCGCCAGCAGCACGGCGGGTATGAGCCAAGAGACCCAGTACTTC. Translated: CASSTAGMSQETQYF.

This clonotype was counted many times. The CDR3 region is CASSPPDSPLHF. The CDR3 DNA follows: TGTGCCAGCAGCCCCCCCGATTCACCCCTCCACTTT. The rearrangement links TRBV27 to TRBJ1-6, with unresolved D. V was clipped by 6 bases and J by 8 bases, with 8 bases between them. The CDR3 runs 12 residues. Germline CDR1 reads MNHEY; CDR2 reads SMNVEV (reference sequence).

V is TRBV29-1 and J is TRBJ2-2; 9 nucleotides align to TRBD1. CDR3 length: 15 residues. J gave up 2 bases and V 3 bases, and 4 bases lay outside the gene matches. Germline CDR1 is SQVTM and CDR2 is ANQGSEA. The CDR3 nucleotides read TGCAGCGTTGACGTGGACAGGGGTAACACCGGGGAGCTGTTTTTT. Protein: CSVDVDRGNTGELFF.

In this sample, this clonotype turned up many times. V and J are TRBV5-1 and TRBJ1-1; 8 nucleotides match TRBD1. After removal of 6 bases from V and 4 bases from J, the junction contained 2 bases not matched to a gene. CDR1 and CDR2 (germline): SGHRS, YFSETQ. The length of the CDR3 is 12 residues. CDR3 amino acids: CASTDRVTEAFF. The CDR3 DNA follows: TGCGCCAGCACGGACAGGGTCACTGAAGCTTTCTTT.

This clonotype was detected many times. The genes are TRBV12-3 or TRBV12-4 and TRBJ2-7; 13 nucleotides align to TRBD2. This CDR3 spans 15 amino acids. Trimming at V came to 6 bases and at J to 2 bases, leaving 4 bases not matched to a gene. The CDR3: CASRRTSGGPYEQYF. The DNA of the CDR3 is TGTGCCAGCAGAAGGACTAGCGGGGGCCCCTACGAGCAGTACTTC.

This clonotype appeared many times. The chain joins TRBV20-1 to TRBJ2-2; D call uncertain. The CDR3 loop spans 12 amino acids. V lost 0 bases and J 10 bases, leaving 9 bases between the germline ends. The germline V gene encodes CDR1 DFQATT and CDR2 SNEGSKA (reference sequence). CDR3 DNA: TGCAGTGCTAGAGACTTTGGGGAGGAGCTGTTTTTT. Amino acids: CSARDFGEELFF.

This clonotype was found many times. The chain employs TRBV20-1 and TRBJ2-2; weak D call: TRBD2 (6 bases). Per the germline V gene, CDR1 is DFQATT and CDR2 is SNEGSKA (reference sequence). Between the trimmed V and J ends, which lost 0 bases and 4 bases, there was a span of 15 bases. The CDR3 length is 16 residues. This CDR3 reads CSARELGRQLTGELFF. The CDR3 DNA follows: TGCAGTGCTAGAGAGTTAGGGAGGCAGCTCACCGGGGAGCTGTTTTTT.

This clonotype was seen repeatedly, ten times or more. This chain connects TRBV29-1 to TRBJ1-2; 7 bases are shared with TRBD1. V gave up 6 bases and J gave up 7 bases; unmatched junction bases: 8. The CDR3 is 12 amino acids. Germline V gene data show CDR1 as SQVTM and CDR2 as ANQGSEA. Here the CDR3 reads CSVWEGAGGYTF. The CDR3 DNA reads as TGCAGCGTCTGGGAGGGGGCCGGTGGCTACACCTTC.

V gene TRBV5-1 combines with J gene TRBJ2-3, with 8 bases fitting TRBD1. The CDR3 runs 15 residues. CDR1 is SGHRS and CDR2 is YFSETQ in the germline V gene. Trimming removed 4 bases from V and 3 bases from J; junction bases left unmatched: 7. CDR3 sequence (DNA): TGCGCCAGCAGCAGGGACAGGCCCTCGACAGATACGCAGTATTTT. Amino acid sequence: CASSRDRPSTDTQYF.

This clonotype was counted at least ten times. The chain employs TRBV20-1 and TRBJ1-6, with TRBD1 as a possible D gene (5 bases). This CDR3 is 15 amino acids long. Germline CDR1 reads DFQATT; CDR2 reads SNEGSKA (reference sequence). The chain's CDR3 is CSSPGLESYNSPLHF. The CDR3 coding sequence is TGCAGCTCCCCGGGGCTGGAATCCTATAATTCACCCCTCCACTTT.